This TCR beta chain was retrieved from a study of cytomegalovirus exposure and HLA in healthy donors. In the case of this clone: Antigen unknown.

TCRdb keeps only in-frame clones here, not all; method: immunoSEQ multiplex PCR. The sample includes 45,000 to 65,000 clones, roughly 89% of them seen just once. Study-wide points: TCR clusters originating in the first cohort tended to co-occur in the approximately 120 validation repertoires, according to a later analysis. The study flagged around 160 TCR beta chains as cytomegalovirus-associated. According to reports, the classifier identified cytomegalovirus status with high specificity and sensitivity. Among TCR sequences, most were rare, though some public TCRs appeared in many donors.

Input material: PBMCs. The sequence came from a woman aged 18-29 years in good health and CMV-seronegative.

The DNA of the CDR3 is TGTGCCAGCAGTTTCGGGGAGGGTTCCTACGAGCAGTACTTC. Encoded protein: CASSFGEGSYEQYF. The rearrangement joins TRBV27 to TRBJ2-7, with TRBD2 matching over 7 bases. V lost 3 bases and J lost 1; bases outside the gene matches: 3. The CDR3 contains 14 residues. Germline V gene sequence: CDR1 MNHEY, CDR2 SMNVEV (reference sequence).